The clone carrying this TCR beta chain was seen at least ten times. What it binds is not known. The CDR3 extends over 15 amino acids. With 5 bases removed from V and 5 bases from J, the gap between germline ends came to 16 bases. CDR1 and CDR2 (germline): MNHNS, SASEGT. Via MiXCR, TCRdb re-called the multiplex PCR reads, giving one row per CDR3 protein. The sample has around 130,000 distinct CDR3 sequences; 21% are singletons. The sample belongs to a study of breast tumors, draining lymph nodes, adjacent tissues. General observations from the study: Tumor and nontumor repertoires were significantly more similar in luminal-like than in basal-like breast cancer. Compared with lymph nodes, tumors were less diverse; compared with nontumor tissue, more. Data fit most tumor T cells coming from lymph node, expanding in tumor. That most tumor T cells come from lymph nodes remained unproven.

Breast cancer patients provided tissue from their axillary draining lymph nodes. V and J are TRBV6-1 and TRBJ2-1; D gene ambiguous. The TCR comes from a female donor with breast cancer. Some clones in this sample may be carry-over from other donors' samples. The sequenced material came from axillary lymph node tissue. The CDR3 protein is CASSSPYRPDNEQFF. The CDR3 DNA sequence: TGTGCCAGCAGTTCTCCGTACCGACCAGACAATGAGCAGTTCTTC.